Presented here are 2 T cell receptor beta chains from one specimen sequenced in a study of T cell responses to AZD1222 COVID-19 vaccine. Sequencing used immunoSEQ multiplex PCR; TCRdb keeps in-frame clones, though not all of them. Here the sample spans some 94,000 clones, just over 90% being singletons. The starting material was peripheral blood, obtained on day 0 of AZD1222 vaccination. These receptors were collected from an adult in good health.

A note on this clone: The junction shows a germline mismatch at one end, possibly a read error. The chain has TRBV12-3 or TRBV12-4 and TRBJ2-1, with TRBD2 matching over 9 bases. The CDR3 spans 13 residues. CDR3 sequence (DNA): TGTGCAAGCACGCTAGCGGGATACAATGAGCAGTTCTTC. Translation gives CASTLAGYNEQFF.

The V and J genes are TRBV25-1 and TRBJ2-7, with 9 nucleotides matching TRBD1. Unmatched junction bases numbered 7, after V lost 11 bases and J lost 2 bases. Germline lookup yields CDR1 MGHDK and CDR2 SYGVNS. This CDR3 is 13 amino acids long. CDR3 DNA sequence: TGTGCCGCCCAGGGACAGGGTCCCTACGAGCAGTACTTC. Protein sequence: CAAQGQGPYEQYF.